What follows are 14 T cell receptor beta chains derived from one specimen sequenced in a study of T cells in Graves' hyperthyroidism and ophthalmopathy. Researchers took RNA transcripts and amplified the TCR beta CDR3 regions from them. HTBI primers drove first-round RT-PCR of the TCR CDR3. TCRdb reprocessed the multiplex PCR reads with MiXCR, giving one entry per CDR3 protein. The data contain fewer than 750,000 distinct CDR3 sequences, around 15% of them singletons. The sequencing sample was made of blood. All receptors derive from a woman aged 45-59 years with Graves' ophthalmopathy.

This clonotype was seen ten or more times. The CDR3 DNA reads TGTGCCAGCAGCCAAGCGGGATCTACCTACGAGCAGTACTTC. Its translation is CASSQAGSTYEQYF. This rearrangement joins TRBV3-1 to TRBJ2-7, with a weak D call TRBD2 (5 bases). Germline CDR1 and CDR2: LGHDT and YNNKEL (reference sequence). V was shortened by 1 base and J by 2 bases, with 9 bases between the two germline ends. The CDR3 extends over 14 amino acids.

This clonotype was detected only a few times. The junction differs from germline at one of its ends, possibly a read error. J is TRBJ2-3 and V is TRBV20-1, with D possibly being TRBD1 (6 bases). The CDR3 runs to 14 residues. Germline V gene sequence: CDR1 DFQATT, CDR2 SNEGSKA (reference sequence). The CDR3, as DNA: TGCAGTGCTAGAGTCTTGACAGGATCAGATACGCGGTATTTT. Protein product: CSARVLTGSDTRYF.

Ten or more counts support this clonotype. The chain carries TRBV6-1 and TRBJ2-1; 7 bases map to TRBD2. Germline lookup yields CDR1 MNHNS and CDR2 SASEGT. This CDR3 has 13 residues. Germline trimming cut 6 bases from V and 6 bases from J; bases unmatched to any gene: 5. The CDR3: CASRRLAANEQFF. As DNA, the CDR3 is TGTGCCAGCAGGAGACTAGCAGCCAATGAGCAGTTCTTC.

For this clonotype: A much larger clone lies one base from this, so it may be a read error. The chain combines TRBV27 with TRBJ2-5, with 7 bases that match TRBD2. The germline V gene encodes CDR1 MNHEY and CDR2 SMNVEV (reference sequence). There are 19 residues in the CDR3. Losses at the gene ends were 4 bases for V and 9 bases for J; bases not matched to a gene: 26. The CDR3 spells CASSSRTSFVSGEREAQYF. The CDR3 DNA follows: TGTGCCAGCAGTTCGCGGACTAGTTTCGTCTCTGGGGAAAGGGAGGCCCAGTACTTC.

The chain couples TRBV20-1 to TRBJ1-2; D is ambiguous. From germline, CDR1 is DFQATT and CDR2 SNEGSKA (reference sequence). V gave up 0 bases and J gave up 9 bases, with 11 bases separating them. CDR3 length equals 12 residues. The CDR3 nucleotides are TGCAGTGCTAGAGATCTTGCACGGAGCTACACCTTC. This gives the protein CSARDLARSYTF.

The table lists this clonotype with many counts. Written as DNA, the CDR3 is TGTGCCAGCAGAAGGACAGGGGGGTACGAGCAGTACTTC. Its protein product is CASRRTGGYEQYF. V usage is TRBV28 and J usage is TRBJ2-7; 10 bases are a match to TRBD1. This CDR3 is 13 amino acids long. V lost 6 bases, J lost 4 bases, and 3 bases stayed unmatched. The germline V gene encodes CDR1 MDHEN and CDR2 SYDVKM.

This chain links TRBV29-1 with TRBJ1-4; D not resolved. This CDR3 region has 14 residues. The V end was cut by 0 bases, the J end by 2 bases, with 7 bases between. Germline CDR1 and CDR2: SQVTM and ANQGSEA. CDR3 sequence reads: CSVEDPKTNEKLFF. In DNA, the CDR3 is TGCAGCGTTGAAGATCCCAAGACTAATGAAAAACTGTTTTTT.

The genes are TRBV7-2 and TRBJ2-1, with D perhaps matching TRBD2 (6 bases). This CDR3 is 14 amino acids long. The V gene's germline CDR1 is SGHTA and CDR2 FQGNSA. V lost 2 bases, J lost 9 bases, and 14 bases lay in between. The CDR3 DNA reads TGTGCCAGCAGCTTAAGGTGCGGGAAGACTGAGCAGTTCTTC. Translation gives CASSLRCGKTEQFF.

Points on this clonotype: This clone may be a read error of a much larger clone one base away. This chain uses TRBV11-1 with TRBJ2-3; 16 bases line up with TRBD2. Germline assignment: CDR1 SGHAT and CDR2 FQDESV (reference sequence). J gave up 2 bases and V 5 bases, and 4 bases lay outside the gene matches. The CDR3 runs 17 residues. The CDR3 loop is CASSPGLAGGPTDTQYF. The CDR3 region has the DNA TGTGCCAGCAGCCCGGGACTAGCGGGAGGGCCCACAGATACGCAGTATTTT.

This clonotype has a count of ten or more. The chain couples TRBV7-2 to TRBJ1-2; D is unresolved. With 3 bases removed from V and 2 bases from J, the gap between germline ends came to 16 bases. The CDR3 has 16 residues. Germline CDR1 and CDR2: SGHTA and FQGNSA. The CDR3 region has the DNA TGTGCCAGCAGCTTCGGGAGCGGGCAATGGAACTATGGCTACACCTTC. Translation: CASSFGSGQWNYGYTF.

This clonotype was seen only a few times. CDR3 loop: CASSPWTEDNEQFF. CDR3 DNA sequence: TGTGCCAGCAGCCCTTGGACGGAAGACAATGAGCAGTTCTTC. The chain joins TRBV5-6 to TRBJ2-1; D is ambiguous. Germline-derived CDR1 and CDR2 are SGHDT and YYEEEE. The CDR3 runs 14 residues. Trimming shortened V by 4 bases and J by 5 bases, and 13 bases separated the two germline ends.

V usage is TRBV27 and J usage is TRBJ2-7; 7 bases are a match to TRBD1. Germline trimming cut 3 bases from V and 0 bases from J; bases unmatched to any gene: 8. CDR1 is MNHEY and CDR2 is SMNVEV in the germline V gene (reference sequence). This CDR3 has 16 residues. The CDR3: CASSLGQTTFSYEQYF. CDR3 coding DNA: TGTGCCAGCAGTTTGGGACAGACCACGTTCTCCTACGAGCAGTACTTC.

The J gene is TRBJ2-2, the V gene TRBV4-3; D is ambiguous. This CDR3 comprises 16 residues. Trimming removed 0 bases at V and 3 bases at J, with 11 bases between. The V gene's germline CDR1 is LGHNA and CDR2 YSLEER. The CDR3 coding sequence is TGCGCCAGCAGCCAAGATGGTGGGATTGACACCGGGGAGCTGTTTTTT. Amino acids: CASSQDGGIDTGELFF.

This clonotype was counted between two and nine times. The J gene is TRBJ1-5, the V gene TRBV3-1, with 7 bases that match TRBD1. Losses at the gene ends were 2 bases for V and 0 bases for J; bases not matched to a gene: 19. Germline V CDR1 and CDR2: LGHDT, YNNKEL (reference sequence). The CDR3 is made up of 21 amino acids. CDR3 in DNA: TGTGCCAGCAGCCAACGGACTGAGACCCAGGGGGACCTTCTTAGCAATCAGCCCCAGCATTTT. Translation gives CASSQRTETQGDLLSNQPQHF. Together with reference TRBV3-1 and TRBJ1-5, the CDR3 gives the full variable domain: DTAVSQTPKYLVTQMGNDKSIKCEQNLGHDTMYWYKQDSKKFLKIMFSYNNKELIINETVPNRFSPKSPDKAHLNLHINSLELGDSAVYFCASSQRTETQGDLLSNQPQHFGDGTRLSIL.